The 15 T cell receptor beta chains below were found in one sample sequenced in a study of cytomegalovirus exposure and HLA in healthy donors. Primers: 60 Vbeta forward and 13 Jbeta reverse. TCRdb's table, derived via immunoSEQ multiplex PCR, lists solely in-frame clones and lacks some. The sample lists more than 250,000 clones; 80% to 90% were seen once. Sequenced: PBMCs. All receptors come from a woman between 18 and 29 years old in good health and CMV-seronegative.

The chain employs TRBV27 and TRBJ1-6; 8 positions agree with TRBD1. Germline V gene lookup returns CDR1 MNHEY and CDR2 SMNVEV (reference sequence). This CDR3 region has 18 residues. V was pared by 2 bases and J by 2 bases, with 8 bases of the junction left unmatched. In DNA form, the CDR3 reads TGTGCCAGCAGTTTAAAGCTTACAGGGGGGACCTATAATTCACCCCTCCACTTT. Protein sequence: CASSLKLTGGTYNSPLHF.

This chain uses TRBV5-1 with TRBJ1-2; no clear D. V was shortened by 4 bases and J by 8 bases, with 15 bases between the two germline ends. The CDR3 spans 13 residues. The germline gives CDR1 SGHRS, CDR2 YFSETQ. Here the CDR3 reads CASSAAEFGGYTF. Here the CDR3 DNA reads TGCGCCAGCAGCGCCGCGGAATTTGGGGGCTACACCTTC. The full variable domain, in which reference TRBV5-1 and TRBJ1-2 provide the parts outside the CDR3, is KAGVTQTPRYLIKTRGQQVTLSCSPISGHRSVSWYQQTPGQGLQFLFEYFSETQRNKGNFPGRFSGRQFSNSRSEMNVSTLELGDSALYLCASSAAEFGGYTFGSGTRLTVV.

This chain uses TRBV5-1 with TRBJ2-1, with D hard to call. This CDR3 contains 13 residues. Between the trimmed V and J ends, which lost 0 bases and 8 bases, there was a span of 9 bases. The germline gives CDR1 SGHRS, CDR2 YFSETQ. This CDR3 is CASSLALSDEQFF. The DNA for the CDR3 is TGCGCCAGCAGCTTGGCTCTAAGCGATGAGCAGTTCTTC.

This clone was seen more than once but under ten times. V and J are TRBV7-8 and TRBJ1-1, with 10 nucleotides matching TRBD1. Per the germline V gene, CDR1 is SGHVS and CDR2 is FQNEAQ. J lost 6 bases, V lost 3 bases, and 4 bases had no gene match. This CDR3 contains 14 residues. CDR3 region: CASSFRGQGAEAFF. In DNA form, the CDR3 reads TGTGCCAGCAGCTTTAGAGGACAGGGGGCTGAAGCTTTCTTT. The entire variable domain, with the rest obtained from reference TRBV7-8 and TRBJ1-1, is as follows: GAGVSQSPRYKVAKRGQDVALRCDPISGHVSLFWYQQALGQGPEFLTYFQNEAQLDKSGLPSDRFFAERPEGSVSTLKIQRTQQEDSAVYLCASSFRGQGAEAFFGQGTRLTVV.

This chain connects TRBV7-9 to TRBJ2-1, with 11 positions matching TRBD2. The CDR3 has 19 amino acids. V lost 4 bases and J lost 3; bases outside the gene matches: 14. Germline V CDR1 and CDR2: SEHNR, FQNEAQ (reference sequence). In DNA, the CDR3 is TGTGCCAGCAGCTCTCCAACCTTTAGCGGGGGGGCCGGCTACAATGAGCAGTTCTTC. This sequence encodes CASSSPTFSGGAGYNEQFF.

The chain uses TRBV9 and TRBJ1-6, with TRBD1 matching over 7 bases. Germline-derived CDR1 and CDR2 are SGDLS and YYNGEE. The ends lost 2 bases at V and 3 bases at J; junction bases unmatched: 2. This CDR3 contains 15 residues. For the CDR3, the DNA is TGTGCCAGCAGCGTGGGGACAGACTATAATTCACCCCTCCACTTT. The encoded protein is CASSVGTDYNSPLHF.

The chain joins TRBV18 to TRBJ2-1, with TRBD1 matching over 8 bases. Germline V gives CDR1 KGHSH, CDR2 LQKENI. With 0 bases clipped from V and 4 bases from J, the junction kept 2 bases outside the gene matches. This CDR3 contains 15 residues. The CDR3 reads CASSPPGQAYNEQFF. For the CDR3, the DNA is TGTGCCAGCTCACCACCGGGACAGGCGTACAATGAGCAGTTCTTC.

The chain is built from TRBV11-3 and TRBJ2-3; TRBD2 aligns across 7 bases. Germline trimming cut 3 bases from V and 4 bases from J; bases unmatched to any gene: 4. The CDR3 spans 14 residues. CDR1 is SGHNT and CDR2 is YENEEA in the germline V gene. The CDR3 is CASSLGGDPDTQYF. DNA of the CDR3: TGTGCCAGCAGCTTGGGAGGGGACCCAGATACGCAGTATTTT.

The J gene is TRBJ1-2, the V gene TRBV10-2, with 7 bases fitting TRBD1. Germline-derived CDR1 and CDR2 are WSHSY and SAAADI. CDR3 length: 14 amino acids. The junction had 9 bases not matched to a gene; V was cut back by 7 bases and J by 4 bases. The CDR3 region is CASNPTGNGYGYTF. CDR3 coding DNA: TGCGCCAGCAATCCGACAGGGAATGGCTATGGCTACACCTTC.

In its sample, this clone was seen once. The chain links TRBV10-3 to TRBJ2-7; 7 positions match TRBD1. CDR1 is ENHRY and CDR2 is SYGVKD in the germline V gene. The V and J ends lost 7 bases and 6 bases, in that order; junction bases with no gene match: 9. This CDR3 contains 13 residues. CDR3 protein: CAITADRDGEQYF. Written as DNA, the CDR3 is TGTGCCATCACCGCTGACAGGGATGGCGAGCAGTACTTC.

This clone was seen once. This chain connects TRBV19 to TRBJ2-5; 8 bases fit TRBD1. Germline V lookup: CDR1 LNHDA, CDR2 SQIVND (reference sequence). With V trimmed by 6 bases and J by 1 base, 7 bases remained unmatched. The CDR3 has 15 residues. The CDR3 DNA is TGTGCCAGTAGAACGGCGACAGGGGCCCAAGAGACCCAGTACTTC. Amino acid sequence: CASRTATGAQETQYF.

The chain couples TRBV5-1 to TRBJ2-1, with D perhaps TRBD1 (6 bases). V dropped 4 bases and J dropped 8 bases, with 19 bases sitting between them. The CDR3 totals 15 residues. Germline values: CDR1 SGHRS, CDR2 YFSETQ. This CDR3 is CASSPIRAQGYEQFF. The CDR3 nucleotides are TGCGCCAGCAGCCCGATTCGGGCCCAGGGGTATGAGCAGTTCTTC. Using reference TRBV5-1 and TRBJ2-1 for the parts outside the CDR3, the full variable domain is KAGVTQTPRYLIKTRGQQVTLSCSPISGHRSVSWYQQTPGQGLQFLFEYFSETQRNKGNFPGRFSGRQFSNSRSEMNVSTLELGDSALYLCASSPIRAQGYEQFFGPGTRLTVL.

Written as DNA, the CDR3 is TGCGCCAGCAGCTTAGGGGACAGAGGAAATGAAAAACTGTTTTTT. It encodes CASSLGDRGNEKLFF. The chain links TRBV5-1 to TRBJ1-4; 7 nucleotides align to TRBD1. CDR1 and CDR2 (germline): SGHRS, YFSETQ. The V gene end was trimmed by 2 bases and the J gene end by 5 bases; junction bases not matched to a gene: 6. The CDR3 has 15 residues.

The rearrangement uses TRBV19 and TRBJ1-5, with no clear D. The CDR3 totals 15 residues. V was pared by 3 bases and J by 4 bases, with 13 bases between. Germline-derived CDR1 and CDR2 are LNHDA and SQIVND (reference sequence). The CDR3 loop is CASSIETYANQPQHF. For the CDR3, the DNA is TGTGCCAGTAGTATCGAGACATATGCGAATCAGCCCCAGCATTTT.

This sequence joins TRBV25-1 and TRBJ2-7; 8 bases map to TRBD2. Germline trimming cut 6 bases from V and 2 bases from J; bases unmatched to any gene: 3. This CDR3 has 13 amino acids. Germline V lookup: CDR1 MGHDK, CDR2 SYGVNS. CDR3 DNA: TGTGCCAGCAGGCGGGGGGCGGCCTACGAGCAGTACTTC. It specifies CASRRGAAYEQYF.